This TCR beta chain is drawn from a study of radiotherapy plus CTLA-4 blockade in lung cancer (dated 2018 in TCRdb). About the study as a whole: Among the enrolled patients, about 19% had an objective response, and 31% reached disease control.

The germline V gene encodes CDR1 SGHTA and CDR2 FQGNSA. The cysteine opens and the phenylalanine closes a CDR3 of 13 amino acids. Only the CDR3 portion is preserved as DNA: 39 bases, with reading frame beginning at the first base. The junction carries 13 bases between V and J, which are trimmed by 6 bases and 5 bases respectively. The study tested focal radiation therapy combined with CTLA-4 blockade (ipilimumab) in patients with chemo-refractory metastatic non-small-cell lung cancer. What the research found in general, with its limitations: After treatment with radiotherapy and ipilimumab, TCR clones that originated in tumors expanded in peripheral blood. The strongest predictors of response, as reported, were early dynamic changes in blood T cell clones along with a rise in serum interferon-beta after radiation.

To prepare the library, the immunoSEQ multiplex PCR assay was applied. As stored in TCRdb, this immuneACCESS dataset retains in-frame rearrangements with V and J assigned. A fraction of the clones does not appear; measured against another copy, unresolved V genes explain less than half of the discrepancy, and the remainder lacks a known reason. The sample table records approximately 95,000 clones; 82% of these occur just once. The ten largest clones represent about 3.5% of the sample. Comments on this clone: Its specific antigen is unknown. No much larger clone is present one base from it, and per-base qualities are unavailable.

The source material was peripheral blood, sampled from a patient treated with radiotherapy plus ipilimumab. The sequence links TRBV7-2 to TRBJ2-5; perhaps TRBD1 is the D gene, with 6 bases matching. The receptor was isolated from a human donor with non-small cell lung cancer who had a partial response to radiotherapy plus ipilimumab. CDR3 reads: CASRQGTVETQYF. The bases read TGTGCCAGCAGGCAGGGGACGGTGGAGACCCAGTACTTC.